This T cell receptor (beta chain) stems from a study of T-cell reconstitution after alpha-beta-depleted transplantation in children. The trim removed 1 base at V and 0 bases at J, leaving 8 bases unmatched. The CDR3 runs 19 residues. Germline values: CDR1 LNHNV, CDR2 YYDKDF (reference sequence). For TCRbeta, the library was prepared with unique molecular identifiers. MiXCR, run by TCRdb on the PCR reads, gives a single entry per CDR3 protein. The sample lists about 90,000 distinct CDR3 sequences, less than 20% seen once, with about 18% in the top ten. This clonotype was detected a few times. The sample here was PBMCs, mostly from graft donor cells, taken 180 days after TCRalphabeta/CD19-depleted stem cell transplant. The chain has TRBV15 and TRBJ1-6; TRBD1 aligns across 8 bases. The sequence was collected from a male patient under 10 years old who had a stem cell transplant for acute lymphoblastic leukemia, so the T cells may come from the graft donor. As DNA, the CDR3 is TGTGCCACCAGCAGAGGGACAGGGAAAGGGAGCTCCTATAATTCACCCCTCCACTTT. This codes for CATSRGTGKGSSYNSPLHF.